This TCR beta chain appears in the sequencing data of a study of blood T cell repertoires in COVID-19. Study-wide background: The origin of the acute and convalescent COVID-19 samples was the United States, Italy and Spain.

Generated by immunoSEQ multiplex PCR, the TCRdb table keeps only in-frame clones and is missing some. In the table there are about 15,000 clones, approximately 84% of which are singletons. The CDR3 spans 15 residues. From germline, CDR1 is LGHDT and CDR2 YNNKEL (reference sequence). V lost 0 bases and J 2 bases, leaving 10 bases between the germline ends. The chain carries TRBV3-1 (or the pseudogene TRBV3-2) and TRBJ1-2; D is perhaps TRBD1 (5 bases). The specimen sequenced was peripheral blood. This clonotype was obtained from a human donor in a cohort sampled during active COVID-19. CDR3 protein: CASSQDGRVNYGYTF. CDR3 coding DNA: TGTGCCAGCAGCCAAGACGGCAGGGTAAACTATGGCTACACCTTC.